This T cell receptor (beta chain) was identified in a study of metastatic and nonmetastatic thyroid tumors. Overall study: Repertoires of blood and of tissue (tumor or nodule) from malignant and benign thyroid patients were compared. Study outcomes and limitations: For both blood and tumor, malignant thyroid tumors reportedly showed significantly higher TCR beta diversity than benign nodules did.

A remark on this clone: As yet, its antigen is unknown. One junction end does not reproduce the germline sequence, and a read error may be involved.

Original processing methods: Variation in CDR3 across clinicopathological groups served as the basis for constructing a distant-metastasis classifier in papillary thyroid cancer. TCRdb recomputed clones from the PCR reads via MiXCR. These V and J calls originate from TCRdb's pipeline instead of the authors' own analysis. Of about 23,000 clones in the sample, about 30% were seen once. Germline V gene sequence: CDR1 DFQATT, CDR2 SNEGSKA (reference sequence). The CDR3 covers 12 residues. Thyroid surgery was preceded by no treatment in any patient. The clonotype was recovered from a female donor with papillary thyroid cancer or a benign thyroid nodule (not recorded which). Some clones in this sample may be carry-over from other donors' samples. The sequencing sample was made of tumor tissue. The gene calls are TRBV20-1 and TRBJ1-5; possible D gene TRBD1, 5 bases. CDR3 sequence reads: CSASREGTVSNF. The CDR3 nucleotides are TGCAGTGCCAGCCGGGAGGGGACGGTCAGTAATTTT.